This T cell receptor (beta chain) was found in a study of shared clonotypes between healthy human individuals. Study-level findings and limits: Specimens sampled were limited to blood, with tissue repertoires likely differing. The sharing of 4.5% to 6.5% of naive CD4 clonotypes was seen across a handful of donors.

Naive CD8 cells were CD45RO-negative, positively selected for CCR7, excluding terminally differentiated effector memory CD45RA+ cells. Regarding this clone: Its antigen is currently unknown.

TCRdb keeps only in-frame clones here, not all; method: immunoSEQ multiplex PCR. The sample has around 1.9 million clones, around 93% seen once. The sequencing input was naive CD8+ T cells from PBMCs. The clonotype comes from a man aged 18-30 years in good health. Some clones in this sample may be carry-over from other donors' samples.

The CDR3 DNA follows: TGCGCCAGCAGCTGGGGGTACCTCGTAACTCCTGAGCAGGGTTTAACTAATGAAAAACTGTTTTTT. Its translation is CASSWGYLVTPEQGLTNEKLFF. The chain carries TRBV5-1 and TRBJ1-4; D perhaps matches TRBD1 (5 bases). Germline V gene lookup returns CDR1 SGHRS and CDR2 YFSETQ. There are 22 residues in the CDR3. V was shortened by 3 bases and J by 1 base, with 31 bases between the two germline ends.